These T cell receptor beta chains were read from a single sample in a study of CD8+CD57+ T cells in acquired aplastic anemia. TCRdb recomputed calls from the reads with MiXCR, one row per CDR3 protein. This repertoire shows hundreds of thousands of distinct CDR3 sequences, under 40% found once; its top ten account for approximately 0.82%. What was sequenced was sorted CD4+, CD8+, or CD8+CD57+ T cells (not recorded which) from PBMCs. These receptors came from a human donor with aplastic anemia. CDR3s include the opening cysteine and the closing phenylalanine or tryptophan. Fields, in order: D gene, clone size, V gene, J gene, CDR3 length, CDR3 protein, CDR3 DNA. The D gene is left open where the match is weak. Size tells how often a clone was seen (once, few, many) or the class of an expanded clone, and some rows leave it out.

d_gene: TRBD1; abundance: .; v_gene: TRBV7-6; j_gene: TRBJ2-2; len: 16; CDR3aa: CASSPTGTGGTGELFF; CDR3nt: TGTGCCAGCAGCCCGACCGGGACAGGGGGCACCGGGGAGCTGTTTTTT
d_gene: .; abundance: .; v_gene: TRBV11-1; j_gene: TRBJ2-1; len: 15; CDR3aa: CASSTTRSSYNEQFF; CDR3nt: TGTGCCAGCAGCACGACCCGAAGCTCCTACAATGAGCAGTTCTTC
d_gene: TRBD1; abundance: many; v_gene: TRBV5-1; j_gene: TRBJ2-7; len: 14; CDR3aa: CASSSGQGTYEQYF; CDR3nt: TGCGCCAGCAGCTCGGGACAGGGAACGTACGAGCAGTACTTC
d_gene: TRBD1; abundance: many; v_gene: TRBV29-1; j_gene: TRBJ1-1; len: 13; CDR3aa: CSVAGGLNTEAFF; CDR3nt: TGCAGCGTAGCAGGGGGTTTGAACACTGAAGCTTTCTTT
d_gene: .; abundance: many; v_gene: TRBV2; j_gene: TRBJ2-3; len: 15; CDR3aa: CASSEASRGRDTQYF; CDR3nt: TGTGCCAGCAGTGAAGCGTCTAGAGGGAGGGATACGCAGTATTTT
d_gene: .; abundance: .; v_gene: TRBV7-9; j_gene: TRBJ1-1; len: 13; CDR3aa: CASSLVENTEASF; CDR3nt: TGTGCCAGCAGCTTAGTGGAGAACACTGAAGCTTCCTTT
d_gene: .; abundance: .; v_gene: TRBV30; j_gene: TRBJ1-4; len: 13; CDR3aa: CAWETGDNEKLFF; CDR3nt: TGTGCCTGGGAGACGGGTGATAATGAAAAACTGTTTTTT
d_gene: TRBD2; abundance: .; v_gene: TRBV2; j_gene: TRBJ2-3; len: 15; CDR3aa: CASSRLAVRTDTQYF; CDR3nt: TGTGCCAGCAGTCGACTAGCGGTACGAACAGATACGCAGTATTTT
d_gene: TRBD1; abundance: many; v_gene: TRBV7-9; j_gene: TRBJ1-3; len: 15; CDR3aa: CASSLAGQGADTIYF; CDR3nt: TGTGCCAGCAGCTTAGCTGGTCAGGGGGCAGACACCATATATTTT
d_gene: .; abundance: many; v_gene: TRBV7-9; j_gene: TRBJ1-4; len: 13; CDR3aa: CASSFGRNEKLFF; CDR3nt: TGTGCCAGCAGCTTTGGACGAAATGAAAAACTGTTTTTT
d_gene: .; abundance: .; v_gene: TRBV19; j_gene: TRBJ2-7; len: 14; CDR3aa: CATSAPGTPYEQYF; CDR3nt: TGTGCCACCAGTGCCCCCGGGACACCCTACGAGCAGTACTTC
d_gene: TRBD2; abundance: .; v_gene: TRBV10-3; j_gene: TRBJ2-2; len: 16; CDR3aa: CAISGTSGGDAGELFF; CDR3nt: TGTGCCATCAGTGGGACTAGCGGGGGGGACGCCGGGGAGCTGTTTTTT
d_gene: .; abundance: few; v_gene: TRBV19; j_gene: TRBJ2-5; len: 13; CDR3aa: CASSMRGSETQYF; CDR3nt: TGTGCCAGTAGTATGCGGGGTTCAGAGACCCAGTACTTC
d_gene: .; abundance: .; v_gene: TRBV18; j_gene: TRBJ2-6; len: 15; CDR3aa: CASSSQGSHANVLTF; CDR3nt: TGTGCCAGCTCATCCCAGGGGTCCCACGCCAACGTCCTGACTTTC
d_gene: .; abundance: .; v_gene: TRBV7-9; j_gene: TRBJ1-2; len: 14; CDR3aa: CASSSLQGLYGYTF; CDR3nt: TGTGCCAGCAGCTCCTTACAGGGACTCTATGGCTACACCTTC
d_gene: TRBD2; abundance: .; v_gene: TRBV7-3; j_gene: TRBJ2-5; len: 18; CDR3aa: CASSHPLTSGRQQETQYF; CDR3nt: TGTGCCAGCAGCCACCCTCTGACTAGCGGTCGGCAGCAAGAGACCCAGTACTTC
d_gene: .; abundance: .; v_gene: TRBV2; j_gene: TRBJ1-6; len: 16; CDR3aa: CASSSQTGKSNSPLHF; CDR3nt: TGTGCCAGCAGTTCCCAGACCGGAAAATCTAATTCACCCCTCCACTTT
d_gene: TRBD1; abundance: many; v_gene: TRBV7-2; j_gene: TRBJ1-1; len: 14; CDR3aa: CASSAGGLNTEAFF; CDR3nt: TGTGCCAGCAGCGCAGGGGGCTTGAACACTGAAGCTTTCTTT